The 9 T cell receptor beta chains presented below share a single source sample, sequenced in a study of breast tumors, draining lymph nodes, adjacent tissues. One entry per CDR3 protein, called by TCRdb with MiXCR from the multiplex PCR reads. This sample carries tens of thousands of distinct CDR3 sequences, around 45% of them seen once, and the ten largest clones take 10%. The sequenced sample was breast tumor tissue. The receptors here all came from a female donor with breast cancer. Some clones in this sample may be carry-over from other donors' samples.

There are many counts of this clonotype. CDR3 in DNA: TGTGCCAGCAGCTTAATGGCGGGAGTCACAGATACGCAGTATTTT. This codes for CASSLMAGVTDTQYF. The V gene is TRBV7-3, the J gene TRBJ2-3; 7 bases line up with TRBD2. CDR3 length: 15 amino acids. Losses at the gene ends were 1 base for V and 2 bases for J; bases not matched to a gene: 3. CDR1 and CDR2 from the germline V gene are SGHTA and FQGTGA. Full variable domain (missing parts from reference TRBV7-3 and TRBJ2-3): GAGVSQTPSNKVTEKGKYVELRCDPISGHTALYWYRQSLGQGPEFLIYFQGTGAADDSGLPNDRFFAVRPEGSVSTLKIQRTERGDSAVYLCASSLMAGVTDTQYFGPGTRLTVL.

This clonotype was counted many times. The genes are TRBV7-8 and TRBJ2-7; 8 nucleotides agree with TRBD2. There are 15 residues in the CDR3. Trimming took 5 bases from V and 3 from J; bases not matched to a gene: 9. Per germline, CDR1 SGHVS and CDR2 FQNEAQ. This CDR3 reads CASSPVAGKSYEQYF. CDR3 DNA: TGTGCCAGCAGCCCCGTAGCGGGAAAGAGCTACGAGCAGTACTTC.

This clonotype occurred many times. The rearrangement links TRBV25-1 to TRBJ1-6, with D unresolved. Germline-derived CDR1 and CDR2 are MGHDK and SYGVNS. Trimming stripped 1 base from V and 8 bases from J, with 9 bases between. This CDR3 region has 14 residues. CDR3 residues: CASSESRGYSPLHF. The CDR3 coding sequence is TGTGCCAGCAGTGAATCCCGCGGGTATTCACCCCTCCACTTT.

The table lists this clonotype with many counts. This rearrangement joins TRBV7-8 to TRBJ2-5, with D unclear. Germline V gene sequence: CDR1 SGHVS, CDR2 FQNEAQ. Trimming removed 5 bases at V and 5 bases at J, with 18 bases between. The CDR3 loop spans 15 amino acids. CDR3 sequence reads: CASSPRISAVETQYF. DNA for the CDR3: TGTGCCAGCAGCCCAAGGATCAGCGCTGTGGAGACCCAGTACTTC.

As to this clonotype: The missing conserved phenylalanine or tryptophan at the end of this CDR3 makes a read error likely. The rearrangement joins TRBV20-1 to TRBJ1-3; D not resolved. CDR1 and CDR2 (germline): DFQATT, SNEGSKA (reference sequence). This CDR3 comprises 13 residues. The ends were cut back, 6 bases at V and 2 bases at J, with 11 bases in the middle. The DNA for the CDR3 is TGCAGTGCCCGGCGGAGCCCTGGAAACACCATATATTCT. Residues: CSARRSPGNTIYS.

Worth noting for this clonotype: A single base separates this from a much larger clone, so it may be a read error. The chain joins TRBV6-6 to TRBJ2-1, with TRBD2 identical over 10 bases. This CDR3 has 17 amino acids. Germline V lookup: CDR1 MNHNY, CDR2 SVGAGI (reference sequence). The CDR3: CASSYSPGLAIRNELFF. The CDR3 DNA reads TGTGCCAGCAGTTACTCCCCGGGACTAGCGATCCGCAATGAGCTGTTCTTC.

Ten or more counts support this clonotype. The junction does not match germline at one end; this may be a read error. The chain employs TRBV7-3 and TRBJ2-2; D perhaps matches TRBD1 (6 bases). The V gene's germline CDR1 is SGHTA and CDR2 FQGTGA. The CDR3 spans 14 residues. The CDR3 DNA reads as TGTGCCAGCAGGTTAACAGGGTCCACCGGGGAGCTGTTTTTT. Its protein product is CASRLTGSTGELFF. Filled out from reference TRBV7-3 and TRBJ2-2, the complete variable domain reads GAGVSQTPSNKVTEKGKYVELRCDPISGHTALYWYRQSLGQGPEFLIYFQGTGAADDSGLPNDRFFAVRPEGSVSTLKIQRTERGDSAVYLCASRLTGSTGELFFGEGSRLTVL.

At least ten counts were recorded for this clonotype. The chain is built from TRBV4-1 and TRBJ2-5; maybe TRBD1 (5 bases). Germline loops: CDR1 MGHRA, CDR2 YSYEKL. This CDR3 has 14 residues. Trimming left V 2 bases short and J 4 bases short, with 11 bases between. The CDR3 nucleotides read TGCGCCAGCAGCCAACGTCAGGGTGCAGAGACCCAGTACTTC. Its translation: CASSQRQGAETQYF.

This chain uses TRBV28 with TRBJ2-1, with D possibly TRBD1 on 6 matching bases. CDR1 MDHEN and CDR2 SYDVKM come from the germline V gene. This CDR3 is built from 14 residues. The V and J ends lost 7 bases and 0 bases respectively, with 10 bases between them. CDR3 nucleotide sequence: TGTGCCAGCACCCCAGGGGACTCCTACAATGAGCAGTTCTTC. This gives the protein CASTPGDSYNEQFF.